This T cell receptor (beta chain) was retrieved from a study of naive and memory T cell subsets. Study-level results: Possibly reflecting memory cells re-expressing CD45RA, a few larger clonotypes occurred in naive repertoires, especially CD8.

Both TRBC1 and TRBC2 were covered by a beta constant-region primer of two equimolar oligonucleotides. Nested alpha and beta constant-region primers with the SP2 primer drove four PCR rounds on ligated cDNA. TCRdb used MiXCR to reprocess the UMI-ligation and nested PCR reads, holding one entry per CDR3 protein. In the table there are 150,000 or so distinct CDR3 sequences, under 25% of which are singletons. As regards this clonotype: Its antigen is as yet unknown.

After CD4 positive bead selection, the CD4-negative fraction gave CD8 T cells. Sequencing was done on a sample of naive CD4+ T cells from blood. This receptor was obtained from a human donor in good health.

The CDR3: CASSLARRQGENEQFF. The CDR3 bases are TGTGCCAGCAGCTTAGCTAGAAGACAGGGCGAGAATGAGCAGTTCTTC. The J gene is TRBJ2-1, the V gene TRBV7-9; 7 nucleotides align to TRBD1. Trimming took 0 bases from V and 7 from J; bases not matched to a gene: 9. The CDR3 length is 16 residues. Germline values: CDR1 SEHNR, CDR2 FQNEAQ (reference sequence).